Listed here are 12 T cell receptor beta chains from one sample, sequenced in a study of blood T cell repertoires in COVID-19. TCRdb keeps only in-frame clones here, not all; method: immunoSEQ multiplex PCR. The sample lists hundreds of thousands of clones; roughly 89% were seen once. Specimen: PBMCs or T cells enriched from blood (not recorded which). Source of these receptors: a woman younger than 35 with acute COVID-19.

This chain joins TRBV4-3 and TRBJ1-4; tentative D call: TRBD1 (6 bases). This CDR3 has 14 amino acids. From germline, CDR1 is LGHNA and CDR2 YSLEER. Trimming pared 1 base from V and 6 bases from J, leaving 9 bases between. This CDR3 is CASSQGNRDEKLFF. In nucleotides, the CDR3 is TGCGCCAGCAGCCAAGGTAACAGGGATGAAAAACTGTTTTTT.

The gene calls are TRBV6-5 and TRBJ2-7; 7 bases are a match to TRBD1. The germline CDR1 and CDR2 sequences are MNHEY and SVGAGI. The CDR3 extends over 14 amino acids. The junction had 9 bases not matched to a gene; V was cut back by 7 bases and J by 3 bases. In nucleotides, the CDR3 is TGTGCCAGCATTGGGGGCAGGGGGATCTACGAGCAGTACTTC. Encoded protein: CASIGGRGIYEQYF.

The V call is TRBV28, the J call TRBJ1-1; D is undetermined. Between the trimmed V and J ends, which lost 3 bases and 0 bases, there was a span of 8 bases. Germline V gene data show CDR1 as MDHEN and CDR2 as SYDVKM. The length of the CDR3 is 14 residues. The chain's CDR3 is CASSLATLNTEAFF. The CDR3 bases are TGTGCCAGCAGTTTGGCAACCCTGAACACTGAAGCTTTCTTT.

The chain links TRBV7-6 to TRBJ2-2; 9 bases match TRBD2. CDR1 and CDR2 (germline): SGHVS, FNYEAQ. With V trimmed by 6 bases and J by 3 bases, 8 bases remained unmatched. This CDR3 comprises 16 residues. CDR3 sequence: CASRYSGSSDTGELFF. The CDR3 DNA reads TGTGCCAGCAGATATAGCGGGAGTAGCGACACCGGGGAGCTGTTTTTT.

The chain joins TRBV19 to TRBJ1-1, with D uncertain. Trimming removed 3 bases at V and 4 bases at J, with 6 bases between. This CDR3 region has 12 residues. Germline lookup yields CDR1 LNHDA and CDR2 SQIVND (reference sequence). Here the CDR3 reads CASSMRSTEAFF. CDR3 DNA: TGTGCCAGTAGTATGAGGAGCACTGAAGCTTTCTTT. Filled out from reference TRBV19 and TRBJ1-1, the complete variable domain reads DGGITQSPKYLFRKEGQNVTLSCEQNLNHDAMYWYRQDPGQGLRLIYYSQIVNDFQKGDIAEGYSVSREKKESFPLTVTSAQKNPTAFYLCASSMRSTEAFFGQGTRLTVV.

This sequence joins TRBV6-5 and TRBJ2-1; 11 bases are shared with TRBD2. Looked up from germline, CDR1 is MNHEY and CDR2 is SVGAGI. Losses at the gene ends were 6 bases for V and 8 bases for J; bases not matched to a gene: 3. The CDR3 consists of 13 residues. CDR3 amino acids: CASRLAGVDEQFF. As DNA, the CDR3 is TGTGCCAGCAGACTAGCGGGAGTCGATGAGCAGTTCTTC.

This clone was found a few times. This sequence joins TRBV9 and TRBJ1-2; unclear D gene. This CDR3 has 9 residues. The V gene lost 9 bases and the J gene lost 8 bases, with 8 bases spanning the gap. Germline loops: CDR1 SGDLS, CDR2 YYNGEE. The CDR3 loop reads CATARGYTF. CDR3 nucleotide sequence: TGTGCCACCGCACGGGGCTACACCTTC.

This clone occurred a few times. The sample holds other DNA sequences that translate to the same CDR3. The chain is built from TRBV28 and TRBJ2-1; 7 nucleotides align to TRBD2. CDR3 length: 14 amino acids. Germline V gene sequence: CDR1 MDHEN, CDR2 SYDVKM. The J segment lost 6 bases and the V segment lost 3 bases, leaving 5 bases of the junction unmatched. The CDR3 DNA follows: TGTGCCAGCAGTTTGTCGGGCGGGAGCAATGAGCAGTTCTTC. It translates to CASSLSGGSNEQFF.

This chain connects TRBV29-1 to TRBJ1-1; D might be TRBD1 (6 bases). The CDR3 sequence is 13 residues long. V was pared by 7 bases and J by 4 bases, with 16 bases between. Germline CDR1 is SQVTM and CDR2 is ANQGSEA. The CDR3 DNA reads TGCAGCGCCACCAGGGGCTCTGGCACTGAAGCTTTCTTT. Translated: CSATRGSGTEAFF.

CDR3 nucleotides: TGTGCCAGCAGATCTGACGCCAGGGTTTCCCCCACAGATACGCAGTATTTT. Its protein product is CASRSDARVSPTDTQYF. The chain recombines TRBV11-2 with TRBJ2-3, with D perhaps matching TRBD1 (5 bases). V dropped 6 bases and J dropped 2 bases, with 21 bases sitting between them. The CDR3 spans 17 residues. CDR1 SGHAT and CDR2 FQNNGV come from the germline V gene.

The chain has TRBV7-2 and TRBJ2-5, with 14 bases matching TRBD2. This CDR3 comprises 16 residues. The V gene's germline CDR1 is SGHTA and CDR2 FQGNSA. Trimming removed 5 bases from V and 5 bases from J; junction bases left unmatched: 7. The CDR3 region is CASSLPTSGRGETQYF. CDR3 in DNA: TGTGCCAGCAGCCTACCGACTAGCGGGAGGGGGGAGACCCAGTACTTC.

J is TRBJ2-2 and V is TRBV5-5; D unclear. V lost 1 base, J lost 7 bases, and 14 bases lay in between. Germline V CDR1 and CDR2: SGHKS, YYEKEE (reference sequence). The CDR3 spans 15 residues. CDR3 coding DNA: TGTGCCAGCAGCTTGATGGGCCCCTCACACGGGGAGCTGTTTTTT. It specifies CASSLMGPSHGELFF. The variable domain in full, with the rest retrieved from reference TRBV5-5 and TRBJ2-2, is DAGVTQSPTHLIKTRGQQVTLRCSPISGHKSVSWYQQVLGQGPQFIFQYYEKEERGRGNFPDRFSARQFPNYSSELNVNALLLGDSALYLCASSLMGPSHGELFFGEGSRLTVL.